Included here is one T cell receptor (beta chain) sequence, with context. Its matching antigen is unknown. Unmatched junction bases numbered 13, after V lost 6 bases and J lost 5 bases. Germline V CDR1 and CDR2: LNHNV, YYDKDF (reference sequence). The CDR3 is made up of 16 amino acids. The data stem from a study of CD8 T cells in ankylosing spondylitis. General observations from the study: Ankylosing spondylitis blood appeared to be characterized by a TCR beta motif of several highly homologous variants. Reportedly, matched ankylosing spondylitis synovial fluid was significantly enriched for disease-linked clones.

5'-RACE, quantitative and with molecular barcodes, yielded the TCR beta libraries. TCRdb re-derived calls from the 5' RACE reads in MiXCR, one entry per CDR3 protein. Of a few hundred thousand distinct CDR3 sequences in the sample, 20% to 25% were seen once. V usage is TRBV15 and J usage is TRBJ2-5; TRBD1 agrees at 9 bases. The receptor's source is a male donor with ankylosing spondylitis. Sequencing input: blood, either unsorted or a sorted T cell fraction (not recorded which). This chain's CDR3 is CATSHRPGQGLETQYF. The DNA of the CDR3 is TGTGCCACCAGTCATCGCCCGGGACAGGGACTCGAGACCCAGTACTTC.